This T cell receptor beta chain was sequenced for a study of T cell responses to AZD1222 COVID-19 vaccine. Data came from immunoSEQ multiplex PCR; TCRdb stores just in-frame clones and leaves some out. The sample records 150,000 to 250,000 clones, approximately 95% being singletons. General study results and limits: The study sampled repertoires only after the peak T cell response. Possibly, clonal diversity was underestimated; donors were largely white British and included more females.

The CDR3 covers 16 residues. The V and J ends lost 0 bases and 3 bases respectively, with 14 bases between them. CDR1 and CDR2 from the germline V gene are MNHEY and SVGAGI. In regard to this clone: The antigen is unknown.

Combined were second doses at about 4 or about 12 weeks. The chain is built from TRBV6-5 and TRBJ1-1, with D tentatively TRBD1 (6 bases). The source of this sequence is an adult who received the AZD1222 COVID-19 vaccine. Sample: peripheral blood, taken 28 days after the second AZD1222 dose. For the CDR3, the DNA is TGTGCCAGCAGTTACTCGATTCGGGGGCCGGACACTGAAGCTTTCTTT. Residues: CASSYSIRGPDTEAFF.